This is a list of T cell receptor beta chains from one sample in a study of blood T cell repertoires in COVID-19. The protocol was immunoSEQ multiplex PCR, while the TCRdb copy is restricted to in-frame clones and leaves out a portion. The sample lists 55,000 to 85,000 clones; 80% to 90% were seen once. Sequencing was carried out using peripheral blood. These receptors originate from a human donor in a cohort sampled during active COVID-19. Both conserved end residues are part of each CDR3. A D gene is named only where the DNA matches it firmly. Not every row has a clone size; where given, it reads once, few, many or a size class.

NA	NA	TRBV24-1	TRBJ2-3	TGTGCCACCAGTGATCTCGGAGGGAGCACAGATACGCAGTATTTT	CATSDLGGSTDTQYF
NA	few	TRBV9	TRBJ2-1	TGTGCCAGCAGCGTAGACCCAGGGGAGAATGAGCAGTTCTTC	CASSVDPGENEQFF
NA	NA	TRBV2	TRBJ1-3	TGTGCCAGCACCCTCAGACGGGGTGGTGGAAACACCATATATTTT	CASTLRRGGGNTIYF
TRBD1	NA	TRBV6-4	TRBJ1-1	TGTGCCAGCAGAGACAGGGGGAACACTGAAGCTTTCTTT	CASRDRGNTEAFF
TRBD1	NA	TRBV27	TRBJ1-2	TGTGCCAGCAGTATGACAGGGGGTGGCCCCGGCTACACCTTC	CASSMTGGGPGYTF
TRBD2	few	TRBV12-5	TRBJ2-3	TGTGCTAGTGGGCCCAACCCGGGACTAGGGTCCTCGGATACGCAGTATTTT	CASGPNPGLGSSDTQYF
TRBD1	NA	TRBV6-5	TRBJ2-7	TGTGCCAGCAGGCCTTCAGGGGGCTACGAGCAGTACTTC	CASRPSGGYEQYF
NA	NA	TRBV6-5	TRBJ2-7	TGTGCCAGCAGTTACAGTACAGCCGATTCCTACGAGCAGTACTTC	CASSYSTADSYEQYF
NA	few	TRBV30	TRBJ2-1	TGTGCCTGGGGAGGAGGGACAGAGCAGTTCTTC	CAWGGGTEQFF
NA	NA	TRBV6-1	TRBJ1-2	TGTGCCAGCAGTGAATTGGGGATTGTTGACAGGTTGTGGGGCTACACCTTC	CASSELGIVDRLWGYTF
TRBD2	NA	TRBV6-4	TRBJ2-1	TGTGCCAGCAGTGGTGCGGGAGGGGCTTTGGGTTACAATGAGCAGTTCTTC	CASSGAGGALGYNEQFF
TRBD2	NA	TRBV2	TRBJ2-1	TGTGCCAGCAGTGCGGGACTAGGCCTCTACAATGAGCAGTTCTTC	CASSAGLGLYNEQFF
TRBD2	NA	TRBV11-2	TRBJ2-1	TGTGCCAGCAGCCCCCGACTAGCCGGGCATGAGCAGTTCTTC	CASSPRLAGHEQFF
TRBD2	NA	TRBV10-3	TRBJ2-7	TGTGCCATCAGTGTTCCCGGGACTAGCGGGAGGGCCAATTCCTACGAGCAGTACTTC	CAISVPGTSGRANSYEQYF
TRBD2	NA	TRBV19	TRBJ2-1	TGTGCCAGTAGTGAGGGGTGGCGGGGGGGCGGCGATGAGCAGTTCTTC	CASSEGWRGGGDEQFF
NA	NA	TRBV6-5	TRBJ2-7	TGTGCCAGCAGTCTCAGGGGAACCTCCTACGAGCAGTACTTC	CASSLRGTSYEQYF
TRBD2	NA	TRBV5-4	TRBJ2-1	TGTGCCAGCAGCCCGGCCAGAAGCGGGGGGGCCGACGAGCAGTTCTTC	CASSPARSGGADEQFF
TRBD2	NA	TRBV24-1	TRBJ2-1	TGTGCCACCAGTGCTGCTAGCGGGGACTCCTACAATGAGCAGTTCTTC	CATSAASGDSYNEQFF
NA	NA	TRBV2	TRBJ1-5	TGTGCCAGCCGGCAGACAGAAGTTAGCAATCAGCCCCAGCATTTT	CASRQTEVSNQPQHF
TRBD1	NA	TRBV6-4	TRBJ1-1	TGTGCCAGCAGTTTACAAGGGGGCGGTGGCACTGAAGCTTTCTTT	CASSLQGGGGTEAFF
NA	NA	TRBV27	TRBJ2-6	TGTGCCAGCAGTCCATTCGGGACTCCGACCGCTGGGGCCAACGTCCTGACTTTC	CASSPFGTPTAGANVLTF
TRBD1	NA	TRBV19	TRBJ1-3	TGTGCCAGTAGTACCCTCAGACAGGGGGCCGCCTCTGGAAACACCATATATTTT	CASSTLRQGAASGNTIYF
TRBD2	NA	TRBV2	TRBJ2-5	TGTGCCAGCAGCGTGACTAGCGGGAATCAAGAGACCCAGTACTTC	CASSVTSGNQETQYF
TRBD1	NA	TRBV18	TRBJ1-4	TGTGCCAGCTCCCCTCCAACGGGACAGGGGCATGAAAAACTGTTTTTT	CASSPPTGQGHEKLFF
NA	NA	TRBV6-6	TRBJ2-2	TGTGCCAGCAGTTACGCCAGGACATCGCACACCGGGGAGCTGTTTTTT	CASSYARTSHTGELFF
TRBD1	NA	TRBV6-2/TRBV6-3	TRBJ1-6	TGTGCCAGCAGTTACTCCTTTGGGACAGGGGACAATTCACCCCTCCACTTT	CASSYSFGTGDNSPLHF
TRBD2	NA	TRBV30	TRBJ2-3	TGTGCCTGGACCCCAGGGACTACATTGCGGGCAGATACGCAGTATTTT	CAWTPGTTLRADTQYF
TRBD1	NA	TRBV4-3	TRBJ2-3	TGCGCCAGCAGCCAAGGGACAGGGGGCACAGATACGCAGTATTTT	CASSQGTGGTDTQYF
NA	NA	TRBV12-5	TRBJ1-2	TGTGCTAGTGGTTTGGAGTCGGGGAGGTTTAGTGGCTACACCTTC	CASGLESGRFSGYTF
NA	NA	TRBV19	TRBJ1-6	TGTGCCAGTAGTTTCTCCTCGCGGGGCACGATAGCGCCCCTCCACTTT	CASSFSSRGTIAPLHF
NA	NA	TRBV10-3	TRBJ2-7	TGTGCCATCAGTGAGTCAAGAGTACTGGAGCAGTACTTC	CAISESRVLEQYF
TRBD1	once	TRBV9	TRBJ2-5	TGTGCCAGCAGCGTAGCCGGAGACAGGGAAGAGACCCAGTACTTC	CASSVAGDREETQYF
TRBD1	NA	TRBV7-2	TRBJ2-1	TGTGCCAGCAGCTTAGAGGGGACAGTTAACAATGAGCAGTTCTTC	CASSLEGTVNNEQFF
NA	NA	TRBV5-1	TRBJ2-2	TGCGCCAGCAGCCCCGACACCCGGGAGCTGTTTTTT	CASSPDTRELFF
TRBD1	NA	TRBV7-3	TRBJ2-3	TGTGCCAGCAGCCTGGCAGGGGGAACAGATACGCAGTATTTT	CASSLAGGTDTQYF
TRBD1	NA	TRBV5-1	TRBJ2-3	TGCGCCAGCAGCTGGGACCCGGGACAGGGGGCAGATACGCAGTATTTT	CASSWDPGQGADTQYF
NA	NA	TRBV4-3	TRBJ2-1	TGCGCCAGCAGCCAAGGACACAATATCATCTCAGAGCAGTTCTTC	CASSQGHNIISEQFF
TRBD1	NA	TRBV11-2	TRBJ2-1	TGTGCCAGCAGCCCACAGGGGTACAATGAGCAGTTCTTC	CASSPQGYNEQFF
NA	few	TRBV5-6	TRBJ1-3	TGTGCCAGCATTCGTACTGCGAGCTCTGGAAACACCATATATTTT	CASIRTASSGNTIYF
NA	once	TRBV10-3	TRBJ1-1	TGTGCCATCAGTGAGTCGACCGGCCGGGTAAACACTGAAGCTTTCTTT	CAISESTGRVNTEAFF
NA	NA	TRBV14	TRBJ1-6	TGTGCCAGCACCCCCGGGGGGGGCTTGAAAGGTAATTCACCCCTCCACTTT	CASTPGGGLKGNSPLHF
NA	once	TRBV4-2	TRBJ2-3	TGTGCCAGCAGCCATACTCGGGCAGATACGCAGTATTTT	CASSHTRADTQYF
NA	NA	TRBV25-1	TRBJ2-6	TGTGCCATCAGACAGCCTGGGGCCAACGTCCTGACTTTC	CAIRQPGANVLTF
NA	once	TRBV18	TRBJ1-4	TGTGCCAGCTCTTCAGGCCCAGCTCGTAATGAAAAACTGTTTTTT	CASSSGPARNEKLFF
NA	NA	TRBV6-4	TRBJ2-2	TGTGCCAGCAGTGACTCAGAGGGAAACGGGGAGCTGTTTTTT	CASSDSEGNGELFF
NA	once	TRBV7-3	TRBJ2-2	TGTGCCAGCAGCCCCAAACAGACCGGGGAGCTGTTTTTT	CASSPKQTGELFF
NA	NA	TRBV4-1	TRBJ2-5	TGCGCCAGCAGCCAAGATCCCCAGGGGTCCGGGGGGGAGACCCAGTACTTC	CASSQDPQGSGGETQYF
TRBD1	NA	TRBV28	TRBJ2-7	TGTGCCAGCAGTCCTCCGGGACAGGGGGCTTGGGAGCAGTACTTC	CASSPPGQGAWEQYF